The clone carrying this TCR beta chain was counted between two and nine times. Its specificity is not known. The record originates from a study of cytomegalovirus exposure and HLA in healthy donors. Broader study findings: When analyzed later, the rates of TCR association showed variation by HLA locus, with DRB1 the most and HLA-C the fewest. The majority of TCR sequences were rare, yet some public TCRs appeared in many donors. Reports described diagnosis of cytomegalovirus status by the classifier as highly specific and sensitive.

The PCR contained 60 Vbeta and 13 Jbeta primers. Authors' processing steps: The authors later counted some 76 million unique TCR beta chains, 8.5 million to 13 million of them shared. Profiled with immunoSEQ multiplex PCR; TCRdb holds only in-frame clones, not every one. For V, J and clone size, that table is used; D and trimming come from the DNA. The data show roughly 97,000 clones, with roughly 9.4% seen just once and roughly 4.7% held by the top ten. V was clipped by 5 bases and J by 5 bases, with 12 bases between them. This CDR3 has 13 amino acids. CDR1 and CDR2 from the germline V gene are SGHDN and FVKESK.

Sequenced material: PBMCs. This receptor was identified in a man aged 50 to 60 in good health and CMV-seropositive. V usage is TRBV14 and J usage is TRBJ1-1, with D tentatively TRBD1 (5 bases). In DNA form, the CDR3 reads TGTGCCAGCAGCTCCAAGGGGTCGACTGAAGCTTTCTTT. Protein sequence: CASSSKGSTEAFF.